The TCR beta chain under discussion was sequenced for a study of T cell responses to AZD1222 COVID-19 vaccine. General study results and limits: Regions 160-218 and 743-854 dominated among vaccine-associated CD4 TCRs spanning spike. Donors in the cohort were predominantly white British and more often female, and clonal diversity was possibly underestimated.

Generated by immunoSEQ multiplex PCR, the TCRdb table keeps only in-frame clones and is missing some. The table shows tens of thousands of clones, with more than 90% occurring only once. V lost 3 bases, J lost 3 bases, and 7 bases stayed unmatched. The CDR3 consists of 15 residues. Germline V CDR1 and CDR2: SGHAT, FQNNGV. The sample holds one count of this clone. What it binds is unknown. Sequencing was performed on peripheral blood, taken 28 days after the second AZD1222 dose. The chain uses TRBV11-2 and TRBJ2-7, with 8 nucleotides matching TRBD2. The sequence was collected from an adult who received the AZD1222 COVID-19 vaccine. The CDR3 region is CASSFRAGEIYEQYF. CDR3 coding DNA: TGTGCCAGCAGCTTCCGAGCGGGGGAGATCTACGAGCAGTACTTC.